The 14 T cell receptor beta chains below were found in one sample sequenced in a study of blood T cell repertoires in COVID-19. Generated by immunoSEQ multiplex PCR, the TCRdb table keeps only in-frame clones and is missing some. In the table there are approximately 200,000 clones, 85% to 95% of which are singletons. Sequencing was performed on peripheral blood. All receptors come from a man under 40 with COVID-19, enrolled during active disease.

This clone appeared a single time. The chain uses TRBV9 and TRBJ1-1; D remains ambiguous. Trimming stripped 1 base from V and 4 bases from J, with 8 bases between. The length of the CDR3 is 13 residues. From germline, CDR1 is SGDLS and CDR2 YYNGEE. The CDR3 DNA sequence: TGTGCCAGCAGCGTAACTGAAGCCACTGAAGCTTTCTTT. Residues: CASSVTEATEAFF. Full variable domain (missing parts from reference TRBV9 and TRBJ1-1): DSGVTQTPKHLITATGQRVTLRCSPRSGDLSVYWYQQSLDQGLQFLIQYYNGEERAKGNILERFSAQQFPDLHSELNLSSLELGDSALYFCASSVTEATEAFFGQGTRLTVV.

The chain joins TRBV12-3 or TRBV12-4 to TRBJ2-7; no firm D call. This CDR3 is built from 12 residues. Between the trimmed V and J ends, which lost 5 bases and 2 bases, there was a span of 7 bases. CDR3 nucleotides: TGTGCCAGCAGTACTCGCACCTACGAGCAGTACTTC. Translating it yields CASSTRTYEQYF.

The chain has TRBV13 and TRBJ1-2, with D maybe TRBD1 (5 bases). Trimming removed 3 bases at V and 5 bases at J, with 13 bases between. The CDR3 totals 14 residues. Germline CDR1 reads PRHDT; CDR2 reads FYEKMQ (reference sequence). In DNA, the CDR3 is TGTGCCAGCAGCTTTCAGGGATCGCAGTATGGCTACACCTTC. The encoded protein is CASSFQGSQYGYTF.

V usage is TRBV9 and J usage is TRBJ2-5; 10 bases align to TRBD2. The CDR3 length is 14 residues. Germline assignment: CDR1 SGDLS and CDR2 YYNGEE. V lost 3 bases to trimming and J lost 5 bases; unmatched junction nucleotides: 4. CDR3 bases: TGTGCCAGCAGCGGCAGCGGGGGGGCTGAGACCCAGTACTTC. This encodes CASSGSGGAETQYF.

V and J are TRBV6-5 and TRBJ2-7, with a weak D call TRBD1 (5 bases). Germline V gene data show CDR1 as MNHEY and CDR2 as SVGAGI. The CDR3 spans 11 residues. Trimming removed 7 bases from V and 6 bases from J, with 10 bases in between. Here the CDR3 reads CASTQGSEQYF. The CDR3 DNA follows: TGTGCCAGCACCCAGGGCTCCGAGCAGTACTTC.

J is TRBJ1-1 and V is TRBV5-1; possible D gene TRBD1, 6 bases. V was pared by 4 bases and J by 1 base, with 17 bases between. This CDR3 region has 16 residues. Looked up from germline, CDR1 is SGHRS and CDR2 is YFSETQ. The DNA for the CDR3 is TGCGCCAGCAGCCCCGGGTTAGGGGACAAGAACACTGAAGCTTTCTTT. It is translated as CASSPGLGDKNTEAFF. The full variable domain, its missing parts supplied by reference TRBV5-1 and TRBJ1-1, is KAGVTQTPRYLIKTRGQQVTLSCSPISGHRSVSWYQQTPGQGLQFLFEYFSETQRNKGNFPGRFSGRQFSNSRSEMNVSTLELGDSALYLCASSPGLGDKNTEAFFGQGTRLTVV.

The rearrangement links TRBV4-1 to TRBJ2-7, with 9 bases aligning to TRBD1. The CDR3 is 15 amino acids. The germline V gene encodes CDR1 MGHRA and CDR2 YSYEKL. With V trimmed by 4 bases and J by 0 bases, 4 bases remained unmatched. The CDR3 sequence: CASSPPGQGSYEQYF. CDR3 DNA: TGCGCCAGCAGCCCCCCGGGACAGGGCTCCTACGAGCAGTACTTC.

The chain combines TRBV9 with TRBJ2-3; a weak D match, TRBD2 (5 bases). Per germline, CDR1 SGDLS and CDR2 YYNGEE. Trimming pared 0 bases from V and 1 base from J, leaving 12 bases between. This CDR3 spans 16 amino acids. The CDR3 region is CASSVGEGSRTDTQYF. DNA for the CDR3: TGTGCCAGCAGCGTAGGTGAGGGCTCACGCACAGATACGCAGTATTTT.

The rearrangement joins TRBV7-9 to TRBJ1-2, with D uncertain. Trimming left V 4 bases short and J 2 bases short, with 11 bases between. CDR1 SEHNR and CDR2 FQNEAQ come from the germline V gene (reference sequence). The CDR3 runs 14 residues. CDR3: CASSYLSGNYGYTF. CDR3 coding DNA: TGTGCCAGCAGCTATCTGTCGGGGAACTATGGCTACACCTTC.

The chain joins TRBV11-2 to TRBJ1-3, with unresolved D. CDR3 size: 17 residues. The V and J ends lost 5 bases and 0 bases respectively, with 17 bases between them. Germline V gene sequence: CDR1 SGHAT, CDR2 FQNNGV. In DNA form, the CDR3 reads TGTGCCAGCAGCGATGGGGTGAGGGTGCTCTCTGGAAACACCATATATTTT. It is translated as CASSDGVRVLSGNTIYF.

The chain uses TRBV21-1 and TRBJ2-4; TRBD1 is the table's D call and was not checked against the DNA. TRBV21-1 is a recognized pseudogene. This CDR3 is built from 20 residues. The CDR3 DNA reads TGTGCCAGCAGCAAAGCGAACAACCACAGGGGGCGCAAGGGCAAAAACATTCAGTACTTC. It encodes CASSKANNHRGRKGKNIQYF.

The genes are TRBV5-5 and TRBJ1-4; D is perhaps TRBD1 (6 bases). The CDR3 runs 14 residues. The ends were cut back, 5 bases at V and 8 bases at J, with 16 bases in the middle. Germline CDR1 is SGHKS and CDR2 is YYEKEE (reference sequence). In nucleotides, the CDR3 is TGTGCCAGCAGGCAACGACAGGATGGCGAAAAACTGTTTTTT. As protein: CASRQRQDGEKLFF.

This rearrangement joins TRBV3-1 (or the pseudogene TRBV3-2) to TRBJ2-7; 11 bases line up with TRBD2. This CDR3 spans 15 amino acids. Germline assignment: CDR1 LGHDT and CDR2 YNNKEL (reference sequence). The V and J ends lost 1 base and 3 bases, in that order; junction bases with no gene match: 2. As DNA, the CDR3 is TGTGCCAGCAGCCAAGGGGGACTAGCGGTCTACGAGCAGTACTTC. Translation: CASSQGGLAVYEQYF.

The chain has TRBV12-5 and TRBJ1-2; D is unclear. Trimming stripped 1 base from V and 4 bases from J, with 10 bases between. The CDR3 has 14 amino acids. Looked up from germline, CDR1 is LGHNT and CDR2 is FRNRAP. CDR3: CASGLEHPLYGYTF. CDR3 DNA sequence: TGTGCTAGTGGTTTGGAACACCCCCTCTATGGCTACACCTTC.